Listed here are 20 T cell receptor beta chains from one sample, sequenced in a study of cytomegalovirus exposure and HLA in healthy donors. Primers: 60 Vbeta forward and 13 Jbeta reverse. Repertoires were generated with immunoSEQ multiplex PCR, while TCRdb's copy carries only in-frame clones and drops some. The data contain about 120,000 clones, about 80% of them singletons. Source material: PBMCs. These receptors came from a human donor in good health.

The V and J genes are TRBV7-8 and TRBJ2-2, with 9 bases fitting TRBD1. This CDR3 region has 14 residues. The germline V gene encodes CDR1 SGHVS and CDR2 FQNEAQ. The trim removed 1 base at V and 7 bases at J, leaving 1 base unmatched. The CDR3 spells CASSLGTGVGELFF. The CDR3 coding sequence is TGTGCCAGCAGCTTAGGGACAGGGGTCGGGGAGCTGTTTTTT.

This clone was counted between two and nine times. This chain connects TRBV7-2 to TRBJ2-5; 11 bases match TRBD2. Per germline, CDR1 SGHTA and CDR2 FQGNSA. This CDR3 contains 16 residues. Trimming at V came to 5 bases and at J to 3 bases, leaving 8 bases not matched to a gene. The CDR3 DNA is TGTGCCAGCAGCCGTGCGCCGACTAGCGGGAAAGAGACCCAGTACTTC. This encodes CASSRAPTSGKETQYF.

The CDR3 DNA reads as TGTGCCAGCAGGGACTACGTGAACACCGGGGAGCTGTTTTTT. Translating it yields CASRDYVNTGELFF. This chain joins TRBV19 and TRBJ2-2; 7 nucleotides align to TRBD2. J gave up 1 base and V 9 bases, and 5 bases lay outside the gene matches. CDR1 LNHDA and CDR2 SQIVND come from the germline V gene (reference sequence). There are 14 residues in the CDR3.

The chain links TRBV29-1 to TRBJ1-1, with D possibly being TRBD1 (6 bases). V lost 4 bases and J lost 7, with 19 bases in between. This CDR3 is 14 amino acids long. Germline lookup yields CDR1 SQVTM and CDR2 ANQGSEA. The CDR3 loop is CSVVPRGRRGEAFF. The CDR3 DNA reads TGCAGCGTTGTTCCCAGGGGACGACGGGGTGAAGCTTTCTTT.

There are a few counts of this clone. The CDR3, as DNA: TGTGCCAGCAGTGCAGGACAGGTGGCTTTCTTT. It codes for CASSAGQVAFF. The chain recombines TRBV6-1 with TRBJ1-1; 7 bases align to TRBD1. Germline assignment: CDR1 MNHNS and CDR2 SASEGT. V trimming: 4 bases; J trimming: 11 bases; junction bases outside the gene matches: 4. The CDR3 runs to 11 residues.

The V and J genes are TRBV29-1 and TRBJ2-2; a possible D gene is TRBD2 (6 bases). The CDR3 is 12 amino acids. Trimming left V 3 bases short and J 5 bases short, with 7 bases between. Germline values: CDR1 SQVTM, CDR2 ANQGSEA. CDR3 in DNA: TGCAGCGTTGAGGGACTTACCGGGGAGCTGTTTTTT. Translating gives CSVEGLTGELFF.

There are a few counts of this clone. The chain combines TRBV28 with TRBJ2-7; possibly TRBD1 for D (6 bases). The CDR3 covers 15 residues. Germline values: CDR1 MDHEN, CDR2 SYDVKM. Trimming left V 7 bases short and J 6 bases short, with 22 bases between. The CDR3 loop reads CASNPRPQGAGEQYF. The CDR3, as DNA: TGTGCCAGCAACCCACGACCACAGGGTGCCGGCGAGCAGTACTTC. Variable domain in full (rest from reference TRBV28 and TRBJ2-7): DVKVTQSSRYLVKRTGEKVFLECVQDMDHENMFWYRQDPGLGLRLIYFSYDVKMKEKGDIPEGYSVSREKKERFSLILESASTNQTSMYLCASNPRPQGAGEQYFGPGTRLTVT.

The chain has TRBV14 and TRBJ1-4; 9 bases are a match to TRBD1. V shed 0 bases, J shed 7 bases, and the junction held 24 bases outside the gene matches. This CDR3 has 22 residues. The germline gives CDR1 SGHDN, CDR2 FVKESK. As DNA, the CDR3 is TGTGCCAGCAGCCAAGAAAGAAGAGCCGGGACAGGGCCGCTCACGCGAGGTGAAAAACTGTTTTTT. Encoded protein: CASSQERRAGTGPLTRGEKLFF.

The chain links TRBV9 to TRBJ2-7; 7 bases line up with TRBD1. Trimming took 6 bases from V and 3 from J; bases not matched to a gene: 9. The CDR3 is 14 residues long. Looked up from germline, CDR1 is SGDLS and CDR2 is YYNGEE. The CDR3 protein is CASMQGEGDYEQYF. The CDR3 DNA reads as TGTGCCAGCATGCAGGGGGAAGGGGACTACGAGCAGTACTTC. Full variable domain (outside the CDR3, taken from reference TRBV9 and TRBJ2-7): DSGVTQTPKHLITATGQRVTLRCSPRSGDLSVYWYQQSLDQGLQFLIQYYNGEERAKGNILERFSAQQFPDLHSELNLSSLELGDSALYFCASMQGEGDYEQYFGPGTRLTVT.

The J gene is TRBJ1-5, the V gene TRBV6-6; TRBD1 matches 8 bases. The CDR3 loop spans 15 amino acids. CDR1 is MNHNY, CDR2 SVGAGI, per germline (reference sequence). V dropped 6 bases and J dropped 0; count of bases not matched to a gene: 4. CDR3 DNA sequence: TGTGCCAGCAGCCTACAGGGGGTTAGCAATCAGCCCCAGCATTTT. Translated: CASSLQGVSNQPQHF.

V is TRBV29-1 and J is TRBJ1-5; 8 bases fit TRBD1. Trimming at V came to 5 bases and at J to 9 bases, leaving 12 bases not matched to a gene. This CDR3 is 14 amino acids long. Germline CDR1 SQVTM, CDR2 ANQGSEA. CDR3 amino acids: CSVSDREVGGPQHF. As DNA, the CDR3 is TGCAGCGTTTCGGACAGGGAAGTCGGTGGGCCCCAGCATTTT.

This sequence joins TRBV2 and TRBJ2-1, with TRBD2 matching over 7 bases. The length of the CDR3 is 12 residues. Trimming removed 8 bases from V and 8 bases from J; junction bases left unmatched: 6. The germline CDR1 and CDR2 sequences are SNHLY and FYNNEI. The CDR3 coding sequence is TGTGCCAGCGATGGCGGGGGTTATGAGCAGTTCTTC. Translated: CASDGGGYEQFF.

The chain links TRBV7-2 to TRBJ1-2; tentative D call: TRBD1 (5 bases). This CDR3 is 14 amino acids long. The germline gives CDR1 SGHTA, CDR2 FQGNSA. V was clipped by 1 base and J by 4 bases, with 10 bases between them. CDR3 coding DNA: TGTGCCAGCAGCTTAGTTTCCGACAGCTATGGCTACACCTTC. Amino acids: CASSLVSDSYGYTF.

This clone was seen more than once but under ten times. This chain connects TRBV4-2 to TRBJ2-7; 9 bases line up with TRBD2. CDR1 is LGHNA, CDR2 YNFKEQ, per germline. Trimming took 1 base from V and 2 from J; bases not matched to a gene: 3. This CDR3 has 15 amino acids. CDR3 in amino acids: CASSQGAGGTYEQYF. The CDR3 nucleotides are TGTGCCAGCAGCCAAGGAGCGGGGGGCACCTACGAGCAGTACTTC.

This rearrangement joins TRBV11-1 to TRBJ2-1; 9 bases match TRBD2. There are 16 residues in the CDR3. Per the germline V gene, CDR1 is SGHAT and CDR2 is FQDESV (reference sequence). After removal of 5 bases from V and 2 bases from J, the junction contained 7 bases not matched to a gene. The CDR3 DNA reads TGTGCCAGCAGCCCAATAGCGGGGGAGGCCTACAATGAGCAGTTCTTC. This sequence encodes CASSPIAGEAYNEQFF. The full variable domain, completed using reference TRBV11-1 and TRBJ2-1, is EAEVAQSPRYKITEKSQAVAFWCDPISGHATLYWYRQILGQGPELLVQFQDESVVDDSQLPKDRFSAERLKGVDSTLKIQPAELGDSAMYLCASSPIAGEAYNEQFFGPGTRLTVL.

In this sample, this clone turned up a few times. The DNA of the CDR3 is TGTGCCAGCAGCTGGTCGACTAGCGACCTTATCACAGATACGCAGTATTTT. It yields the protein CASSWSTSDLITDTQYF. The chain recombines TRBV7-2 with TRBJ2-3, with 8 positions matching TRBD2. The trim removed 4 bases at V and 2 bases at J, leaving 11 bases unmatched. CDR3 size: 17 residues. The germline V gene has CDR1 SGHTA and CDR2 FQGNSA.

This clone was seen once. The genes are TRBV7-8 and TRBJ2-3, with D maybe TRBD2 (6 bases). V was shortened by 1 base and J by 6 bases, with 8 bases between the two germline ends. The CDR3 spans 13 residues. Germline loops: CDR1 SGHVS, CDR2 FQNEAQ. In DNA form, the CDR3 reads TGTGCCAGCAGCTTAGTGGCGGGGGATACGCAGTATTTT. Translated, it gives CASSLVAGDTQYF.

The V gene is TRBV29-1, the J gene TRBJ2-4; 7 bases line up with TRBD1. The germline gives CDR1 SQVTM, CDR2 ANQGSEA. The ends lost 0 bases at V and 2 bases at J; junction bases unmatched: 4. The CDR3 spans 15 residues. The CDR3 loop reads CSVEDSGGPKNIQYF. CDR3 DNA sequence: TGCAGCGTTGAAGATTCAGGGGGACCCAAAAACATTCAGTACTTC.

J is TRBJ2-5 and V is TRBV7-2, with 11 nucleotides matching TRBD2. Germline values: CDR1 SGHTA, CDR2 FQGNSA. J gave up 4 bases and V 6 bases, and 7 bases lay outside the gene matches. The CDR3 sequence is 15 residues long. The DNA of the CDR3 is TGTGCCAGCAGTATGTTTAGCGGGGGGGCAGAGACCCAGTACTTC. Its protein is CASSMFSGGAETQYF.

The J gene is TRBJ1-6, the V gene TRBV27; D perhaps matches TRBD1 (6 bases). Looked up from germline, CDR1 is MNHEY and CDR2 is SMNVEV (reference sequence). This CDR3 region has 17 residues. Trimming took 3 bases from V and 4 from J, leaving 16 bases between them. CDR3 residues: CASSFYPQQGYNSPLHF. In DNA, the CDR3 is TGTGCCAGCAGTTTCTACCCACAACAGGGTTATAATTCACCCCTCCACTTT.